A selection of T cell receptor beta chains follows, all from one sample in a study of CD8 T cells in Susac syndrome. TCRdb re-called the immunoSEQ multiplex PCR reads with MiXCR, one entry per CDR3 protein. The sample includes roughly 80,000 distinct CDR3 sequences, just under 95% of them seen just once. Sequenced: CD8+ T cells from PBMCs. These receptors were taken from a human donor in good health. Both conserved end residues are part of each CDR3. The size entry is marked missing in some rows and otherwise reads once, few, many or a size class.

length	size	V	J	CDR3
12	NA	TRBV7-9	TRBJ2-1	CASSSGAWEQFF
14	NA	TRBV13	TRBJ2-1	CASSSSLRGYEQFF
15	NA	TRBV28	TRBJ2-1	CASSLLSGANNEQFF
14	NA	TRBV6-5	TRBJ1-2	CASSSGSPAYGYTF
14	NA	TRBV7-9	TRBJ2-1	CASSPRRGGDEQFF
16	NA	TRBV3-1	TRBJ2-6	CASSQGEGTGANVLTF
13	once	TRBV5-6	TRBJ2-5	CASSLTGGETQYF
16	NA	TRBV14	TRBJ1-1	CASSHWGGGENTEAFF
18	NA	TRBV20-1	TRBJ2-2	CSARDWKRSADRAGELFF
13	NA	TRBV4-3	TRBJ1-1	CASSSSLNTEAFF
14	NA	TRBV27	TRBJ2-5	CASSLYQGSETQYF
14	NA	TRBV6-2/TRBV6-3	TRBJ2-3	CASRYLGEIDTQYF
14	NA	TRBV3-1	TRBJ1-2	CASSQGGGYYGYTF
14	once	TRBV9	TRBJ2-1	CASSVEGTEDEQFF
14	once	TRBV7-8	TRBJ1-4	CASSLKATNEKLFF
14	NA	TRBV27	TRBJ2-7	CASSFPAGSYEQYF
17	NA	TRBV10-3	TRBJ2-1	CAISESGLAASYNEQFF
11	NA	TRBV4-2	TRBJ1-2	CASSQPRGLFF
17	once	TRBV4-3	TRBJ2-1	CASSQDEGAGANNEQFF
14	NA	TRBV18	TRBJ2-1	CASSPPGEYNEQFF
14	NA	TRBV20-1	TRBJ2-7	CSARDRDRSYEQYF
15	NA	TRBV11-3	TRBJ1-1	CASSFSAGMNTEAFF
14	NA	TRBV4-1	TRBJ1-3	CASSQGPTGNTIYF
16	NA	TRBV12-3/TRBV12-4	TRBJ2-2	CASSLPGTGRGGELFF
15	NA	TRBV9	TRBJ1-2	CASSAGTGEDYGYTF
15	NA	TRBV14	TRBJ2-5	CASSLSGSPERTQYF
11	NA	TRBV20-1	TRBJ2-7	CSGRLMDEQYF
15	NA	TRBV5-4	TRBJ2-5	CASSYKVQTKETQYF
13	NA	TRBV20-1	TRBJ1-1	CSARGVGRTEAFF